A single sample is the source of the 9 T cell receptor beta chains below, sequenced in a study of T cells of healthy individuals. TCRdb independently ran MiXCR on the 5' RACE reads; one entry per CDR3 protein. The table includes about 96,000 distinct CDR3 sequences, 15% to 20% detected once. These receptors were taken from a human donor in good health.

The chain combines TRBV6-5 with TRBJ1-2; D is unclear. CDR3 size: 12 residues. Trimming removed 8 bases from V and 0 bases from J, with 7 bases in between. Germline assignment: CDR1 MNHEY and CDR2 SVGAGI. The CDR3 protein is CASQRANYGYTF. CDR3 DNA sequence: TGTGCCAGCCAGCGGGCTAACTATGGCTACACCTTC.

This chain links TRBV5-1 with TRBJ2-5; D remains ambiguous. The germline V and J ends were trimmed by 3 bases and 2 bases, with 8 bases remaining between them. In germline, CDR1 is SGHRS, CDR2 YFSETQ. The CDR3 length is 13 residues. The CDR3, as DNA: TGCGCCAGCAGCTCGGACCCTCAAGAGACCCAGTACTTC. Protein sequence: CASSSDPQETQYF.

This clonotype has at least ten counts. This chain links TRBV9 with TRBJ2-7; 11 bases line up with TRBD1. This CDR3 has 15 residues. Germline V gene lookup returns CDR1 SGDLS and CDR2 YYNGEE. With 4 bases clipped from V and 7 bases from J, the junction kept 10 bases outside the gene matches. Here the CDR3 DNA reads TGTGCCAGCAGCCTCTTCGGGACAGGGGGAGGGGAGCAGTACTTC. Translated: CASSLFGTGGGEQYF.

This clonotype was counted between two and nine times. The CDR3 nucleotides read TGTGCCAGCCGAAGTCACCGGGCAAAAGCTTTCTTT. Protein: CASRSHRAKAFF. The rearrangement uses TRBV21-1 and TRBJ1-1. TRBV21-1 is termed a pseudogene. This CDR3 is built from 12 residues.

The CDR3 DNA reads as TGTGCCAGCAGCTTAAAGGCACTAGCGGGGGGTGGGAATGAGCAGTTCTTC. It translates to CASSLKALAGGGNEQFF. The chain joins TRBV7-9 to TRBJ2-1; TRBD2 matches at 12 bases. This CDR3 has 17 amino acids. Germline CDR1 reads SEHNR; CDR2 reads FQNEAQ (reference sequence). V lost 2 bases, J lost 7 bases, and 9 bases stayed unmatched. The whole variable domain, filled in from reference TRBV7-9 and TRBJ2-1, reads DTGVSQNPRHKITKRGQNVTFRCDPISEHNRLYWYRQTLGQGPEFLTYFQNEAQLEKSRLLSDRFSAERPKGSFSTLEIQRTEQGDSAMYLCASSLKALAGGGNEQFFGPGTRLTVL.

The table lists this clonotype with a few counts. This chain joins TRBV28 and TRBJ2-2, with 8 bases identical to TRBD2. This CDR3 comprises 18 residues. Germline CDR1 is MDHEN and CDR2 is SYDVKM. With V trimmed by 2 bases and J by 2 bases, 10 bases remained unmatched. The CDR3 sequence is CASSLKTTGTSNTGELFF. CDR3 DNA sequence: TGTGCCAGCAGTTTAAAAACAACCGGGACTAGTAACACCGGGGAGCTGTTTTTT.

The chain carries TRBV20-1 and TRBJ2-4; 7 nucleotides line up with TRBD1. Germline V gene sequence: CDR1 DFQATT, CDR2 SNEGSKA (reference sequence). The CDR3 totals 15 residues. Germline trimming cut 3 bases from V and 1 base from J; bases unmatched to any gene: 6. The CDR3: CSASTGVSAKNIQYF. Written as DNA, the CDR3 is TGCAGTGCTAGCACAGGGGTGTCCGCCAAAAACATTCAGTACTTC.

V usage is TRBV7-6 and J usage is TRBJ2-1; tentatively, D is TRBD2 (6 bases). The CDR3 is 15 amino acids. In germline, CDR1 is SGHVS, CDR2 FNYEAQ. Trimming pared 5 bases from V and 7 bases from J, leaving 18 bases between. The CDR3 nucleotides read TGTGCCAGCAGCCCAGGGCGGGGCCCTTTGAATGAGCAGTTCTTC. It codes for CASSPGRGPLNEQFF.

This clonotype was seen ten or more times. The chain has TRBV5-1 and TRBJ1-1, with D maybe TRBD1 (6 bases). The length of the CDR3 is 13 residues. Germline CDR1 is SGHRS and CDR2 is YFSETQ. V lost 3 bases to trimming and J lost 7 bases, with 13 bases between them. CDR3 region: CASSSRDNLEAFF. DNA of the CDR3: TGCGCCAGCAGCTCACGGGACAACCTTGAAGCTTTCTTT.